These 23 T cell receptor beta chains were all obtained from the same sample, sequenced in a study of OX40 agonist ivuxolimab in advanced cancers. The library was generated by the immunoSEQ multiplex PCR assay. The table was pulled from immuneACCESS by TCRdb, which kept in-frame rearrangements only. Such tables lose some clones; where checked, under half of the loss comes from unresolved V genes, and the rest has no known cause. In this sample the table shows 45,000 to 60,000 clones, approximately 89% of which occur a single time. The ten largest make up 6% to 7% of the sample. Sequencing used CD4+ or CD8+ T cells sorted from blood, obtained in a trial of the OX40 agonist ivuxolimab. These receptors originate from an adult with an advanced solid tumor such as melanoma, head and neck, liver or kidney cancer.

The CDR3 sequence is CASSFGTVYNEQFF. Here the CDR3 DNA reads TGTGCCAGCAGTTTCGGGACGGTATACAATGAGCAGTTCTTC. The V gene is TRBV27, the J gene TRBJ2-1, with D perhaps TRBD1 or TRBD2 (5 bases each). Deletions cut 3 bases from V and 4 bases from J, with 10 bases between. The CDR3 contains 14 residues. Germline lookup yields CDR1 MNHEY and CDR2 SMNVEV (reference sequence).

The rearrangement joins TRBV6-5 to TRBJ2-7, with D possibly being TRBD1 (5 bases). V was cut by 0 bases and J by 0 bases, with 9 bases left in between. Per the germline V gene, CDR1 is MNHEY and CDR2 is SVGAGI. The CDR3 covers 15 residues. CDR3 coding DNA: TGTGCCAGCAGTTACTCGACAGAGGACTCCTACGAGCAGTACTTC. Translation gives CASSYSTEDSYEQYF.

The genes are TRBV29-1 and TRBJ2-7, with 11 bases fitting TRBD1. Per germline, CDR1 SQVTM and CDR2 ANQGSEA. The V segment lost 4 bases and the J segment 0 bases; nucleotides outside the gene matches: 8. The CDR3 has 16 amino acids. CDR3 loop: CSVVGAGTGGSYEQYV. The CDR3 region has the DNA TGCAGCGTTGTGGGGGCCGGGACAGGGGGCTCCTACGAGCAGTACGTC.

This sequence joins TRBV5-4 and TRBJ1-5; TRBD1 aligns across 7 bases. Germline assignment: CDR1 SGHNT and CDR2 YYREEE (reference sequence). V shed 2 bases and J 0 bases; nucleotides not matched to a gene: 14. This CDR3 has 19 amino acids. The CDR3 loop is CASSLTGEGRRYSNQPQHF. CDR3 coding DNA: TGTGCCAGCAGCTTAACAGGGGAGGGGAGGAGGTATAGCAATCAGCCCCAGCATTTT.

The chain uses TRBV11-2 and TRBJ2-2; 7 nucleotides align to TRBD1. In germline, CDR1 is SGHAT, CDR2 FQNNGV. CDR3 length: 14 amino acids. V was pared by 1 base and J by 6 bases, with 2 bases of the junction left unmatched. CDR3 in amino acids: CASSLVGTAGELFF. In DNA form, the CDR3 reads TGTGCCAGCAGCTTAGTAGGGACAGCCGGGGAGCTGTTTTTT.

The chain recombines TRBV30 with TRBJ1-6; 7 nucleotides agree with TRBD1. This CDR3 spans 14 amino acids. V shed 2 bases, J shed 8 bases, and the junction held 6 bases outside the gene matches. Germline V gene sequence: CDR1 GTSNPN, CDR2 SVGIG (reference sequence). This CDR3 reads CAWSLGQPDSPLHF. CDR3 DNA: TGTGCCTGGAGTTTGGGACAGCCAGATTCACCCCTCCACTTT.

CDR3 coding DNA: TGTGCCAGCAGCCCAGAGTCCACAACAGATACGCAGTATTTT. Residues: CASSPESTTDTQYF. The gene calls are TRBV13 and TRBJ2-3; D ambiguous. The CDR3 covers 14 residues. Germline CDR1 PRHDT, CDR2 FYEKMQ (reference sequence). Trimming took off 5 bases at V and 3 bases at J, with 12 bases between the two ends. Together with reference TRBV13 and TRBJ2-3, the CDR3 gives the full variable domain: AAGVIQSPRHLIKEKRETATLKCYPIPRHDTVYWYQQGPGQDPQFLISFYEKMQSDKGSIPDRFSAQQFSDYHSELNMSSLELGDSALYFCASSPESTTDTQYFGPGTRLTVL.

In its sample, this clone was seen once. The J gene is TRBJ1-2, the V gene TRBV5-1; 8 bases line up with TRBD1. Trimming cost V 0 bases and J 3 bases; bases outside gene matches: 7. Germline V gene sequence: CDR1 SGHRS, CDR2 YFSETQ. The CDR3 spans 16 residues. The CDR3 loop reads CASSLGGQGADYGYTF. The CDR3 nucleotides are TGCGCCAGCAGCTTGGGGGGGCAGGGGGCTGACTATGGCTACACCTTC.

This clone showed up just a few times. The chain joins TRBV28 to TRBJ1-5, with D uncertain. CDR3 length: 14 amino acids. Germline CDR1 and CDR2: MDHEN and SYDVKM. The V gene lost 2 bases and the J gene lost 3 bases, with 8 bases spanning the gap. DNA for the CDR3: TGTGCCAGCAGTTTAGGTTACACCAATCAGCCCCAGCATTTT. Its translation: CASSLGYTNQPQHF.

J is TRBJ1-4 and V is TRBV10-3; D is undetermined. V was shortened by 2 bases and J by 8 bases, with 18 bases between the two germline ends. The CDR3 covers 16 residues. Germline lookup yields CDR1 ENHRY and CDR2 SYGVKD. CDR3 residues: CAISERGPSLGEKLFF. The DNA for the CDR3 is TGTGCCATCAGTGAGCGAGGACCCTCATTAGGGGAAAAACTGTTTTTT.

The V and J genes are TRBV5-4 and TRBJ2-2; D might be TRBD1 (5 bases). The germline V gene encodes CDR1 SGHNT and CDR2 YYREEE (reference sequence). V shed 9 bases and J shed 4 bases, with 13 bases lying between them. The CDR3 consists of 13 residues. CDR3 sequence: CAMPGSPTGELFF. The CDR3 nucleotides are TGTGCCATGCCAGGGTCGCCCACCGGGGAGCTGTTTTTT.

The rearrangement joins TRBV27 to TRBJ2-4; the D is unclear. Trimming stripped 2 bases from V and 6 bases from J, with 14 bases between. CDR1 and CDR2 from the germline V gene are MNHEY and SMNVEV (reference sequence). The CDR3 totals 15 residues. The CDR3 is CASSLVAISLNIQYF. The CDR3 DNA reads as TGTGCCAGCAGTTTAGTGGCCATATCCCTAAACATTCAGTACTTC.

This chain connects TRBV30 to TRBJ2-3, with D tentatively TRBD1 (5 bases). The CDR3 contains 14 residues. Germline V gene data show CDR1 as GTSNPN and CDR2 as SVGIG (reference sequence). The V end lost 2 bases, the J end lost 2 bases, and 11 bases lay between the germline ends. CDR3 coding DNA: TGTGCCTGGAGTTTCACAGGAGCCACAGATACGCAGTATTTT. Its translation: CAWSFTGATDTQYF.

This rearrangement joins TRBV5-1 to TRBJ2-7, with TRBD1 matching 9 bases. CDR1 is SGHRS and CDR2 is YFSETQ in the germline V gene. V lost 4 bases and J lost 5; bases outside the gene matches: 13. The CDR3 sequence is 16 residues long. CDR3 DNA: TGCGCCAGCAGCGTCGATCATCCGGGACAGGGTGACGAGCAGTACTTC. Residues: CASSVDHPGQGDEQYF.

The chain has TRBV5-6 and TRBJ1-2; D gene ambiguous. The CDR3 has 10 amino acids. V lost 4 bases and J 8 bases, leaving 6 bases between the germline ends. Germline-derived CDR1 and CDR2 are SGHDT and YYEEEE. For the CDR3, the DNA is TGTGCCAGCAGCCCACCAGGCTACACCTTC. Translated: CASSPPGYTF.

This chain uses TRBV19 with TRBJ2-7, with a tentative D call TRBD2 (6 bases). Germline assignment: CDR1 LNHDA and CDR2 SQIVND (reference sequence). The CDR3 sequence is 15 residues long. The V end was cut by 6 bases, the J end by 4 bases, with 19 bases between. CDR3 DNA sequence: TGTGCCAGTAGCCCCGTGGAGGGCCGAGTATACGAGCAGTACTTC. It yields the protein CASSPVEGRVYEQYF.

V is TRBV27 and J is TRBJ1-2; TRBD1 aligns across 8 bases. CDR1 is MNHEY and CDR2 is SMNVEV in the germline V gene (reference sequence). Trimming removed 5 bases from V and 3 bases from J; junction bases left unmatched: 5. This CDR3 is built from 14 residues. DNA for the CDR3: TGTGCCAGCAGTGCGGCAGGGGGCGACTATGGCTACACCTTC. As protein: CASSAAGGDYGYTF.

This chain uses TRBV13 with TRBJ2-7; D is unresolved. Trimming removed 0 bases from V and 3 bases from J, with 12 bases in between. The CDR3 covers 15 residues. CDR1 and CDR2 (germline): PRHDT, FYEKMQ (reference sequence). The CDR3 coding sequence is TGTGCCAGCAGCTTAGGCCAAGGAACTGGCTACGAGCAGTACTTC. Amino acid sequence: CASSLGQGTGYEQYF.

The rearrangement links TRBV30 to TRBJ2-3, with D hard to call. This CDR3 comprises 13 residues. In germline, CDR1 is GTSNPN, CDR2 SVGIG (reference sequence). V was trimmed by 6 bases and J by 2 bases, leaving 12 bases between them. The chain's CDR3 is CACAHYTTDTQYF. The CDR3 DNA sequence: TGTGCCTGCGCACACTACACCACAGATACGCAGTATTTT. The full variable domain, with the rest looked up from reference TRBV30 and TRBJ2-3, is SQTIHQWPATLVQPVGSPLSLECTVEGTSNPNLYWYRQAAGRGLQLLFYSVGIGQISSEVPQNLSASRPQDRQFILSSKKLLLSDSGFYLCACAHYTTDTQYFGPGTRLTVL.

The chain links TRBV10-2 to TRBJ2-3; TRBD2 matches 9 bases. Germline V gives CDR1 WSHSY, CDR2 SAAADI. The CDR3 sequence is 16 residues long. J was trimmed by 0 bases and V by 4 bases; bases with no gene match: 5. CDR3 DNA sequence: TGCGCCAGCAGTGTTACAGCGGGGGGAAGCACAGATACGCAGTATTTT. It specifies CASSVTAGGSTDTQYF.

V is TRBV7-9 and J is TRBJ2-7; D is uncertain. The CDR3 totals 13 residues. Germline V gene data show CDR1 as SEHNR and CDR2 as FQNEAQ (reference sequence). V was cut by 5 bases and J by 8 bases, with 16 bases left in between. DNA of the CDR3: TGTGCCAGCAGCGATAACCCCCCCGAGCAGCAGTACTTC. Translating it yields CASSDNPPEQQYF. Full variable domain (rest looked up from reference TRBV7-9 and TRBJ2-7): DTGVSQNPRHKITKRGQNVTFRCDPISEHNRLYWYRQTLGQGPEFLTYFQNEAQLEKSRLLSDRFSAERPKGSFSTLEIQRTEQGDSAMYLCASSDNPPEQQYFGPGTRLTVT.

The chain links TRBV7-9 to TRBJ1-2; D is perhaps TRBD1 (5 bases). V was shortened by 5 bases and J by 2 bases, with 9 bases between the two germline ends. The CDR3 is made up of 13 amino acids. Germline CDR1 SEHNR, CDR2 FQNEAQ (reference sequence). CDR3 amino acids: CASSRDLNYGYTF. The CDR3 region has the DNA TGTGCCAGCAGCAGGGACCTGAACTATGGCTACACCTTC.

The CDR3 reads CASSAFSGGANEQFF. The CDR3 DNA reads as TGTGCCAGCAGCGCCTTTAGCGGGGGGGCAAATGAGCAGTTCTTC. The J gene is TRBJ2-1, the V gene TRBV7-8, with TRBD2 matching 11 bases. The CDR3 has 15 residues. The germline CDR1 and CDR2 sequences are SGHVS and FQNEAQ. J was trimmed by 7 bases and V by 5 bases; bases with no gene match: 7.